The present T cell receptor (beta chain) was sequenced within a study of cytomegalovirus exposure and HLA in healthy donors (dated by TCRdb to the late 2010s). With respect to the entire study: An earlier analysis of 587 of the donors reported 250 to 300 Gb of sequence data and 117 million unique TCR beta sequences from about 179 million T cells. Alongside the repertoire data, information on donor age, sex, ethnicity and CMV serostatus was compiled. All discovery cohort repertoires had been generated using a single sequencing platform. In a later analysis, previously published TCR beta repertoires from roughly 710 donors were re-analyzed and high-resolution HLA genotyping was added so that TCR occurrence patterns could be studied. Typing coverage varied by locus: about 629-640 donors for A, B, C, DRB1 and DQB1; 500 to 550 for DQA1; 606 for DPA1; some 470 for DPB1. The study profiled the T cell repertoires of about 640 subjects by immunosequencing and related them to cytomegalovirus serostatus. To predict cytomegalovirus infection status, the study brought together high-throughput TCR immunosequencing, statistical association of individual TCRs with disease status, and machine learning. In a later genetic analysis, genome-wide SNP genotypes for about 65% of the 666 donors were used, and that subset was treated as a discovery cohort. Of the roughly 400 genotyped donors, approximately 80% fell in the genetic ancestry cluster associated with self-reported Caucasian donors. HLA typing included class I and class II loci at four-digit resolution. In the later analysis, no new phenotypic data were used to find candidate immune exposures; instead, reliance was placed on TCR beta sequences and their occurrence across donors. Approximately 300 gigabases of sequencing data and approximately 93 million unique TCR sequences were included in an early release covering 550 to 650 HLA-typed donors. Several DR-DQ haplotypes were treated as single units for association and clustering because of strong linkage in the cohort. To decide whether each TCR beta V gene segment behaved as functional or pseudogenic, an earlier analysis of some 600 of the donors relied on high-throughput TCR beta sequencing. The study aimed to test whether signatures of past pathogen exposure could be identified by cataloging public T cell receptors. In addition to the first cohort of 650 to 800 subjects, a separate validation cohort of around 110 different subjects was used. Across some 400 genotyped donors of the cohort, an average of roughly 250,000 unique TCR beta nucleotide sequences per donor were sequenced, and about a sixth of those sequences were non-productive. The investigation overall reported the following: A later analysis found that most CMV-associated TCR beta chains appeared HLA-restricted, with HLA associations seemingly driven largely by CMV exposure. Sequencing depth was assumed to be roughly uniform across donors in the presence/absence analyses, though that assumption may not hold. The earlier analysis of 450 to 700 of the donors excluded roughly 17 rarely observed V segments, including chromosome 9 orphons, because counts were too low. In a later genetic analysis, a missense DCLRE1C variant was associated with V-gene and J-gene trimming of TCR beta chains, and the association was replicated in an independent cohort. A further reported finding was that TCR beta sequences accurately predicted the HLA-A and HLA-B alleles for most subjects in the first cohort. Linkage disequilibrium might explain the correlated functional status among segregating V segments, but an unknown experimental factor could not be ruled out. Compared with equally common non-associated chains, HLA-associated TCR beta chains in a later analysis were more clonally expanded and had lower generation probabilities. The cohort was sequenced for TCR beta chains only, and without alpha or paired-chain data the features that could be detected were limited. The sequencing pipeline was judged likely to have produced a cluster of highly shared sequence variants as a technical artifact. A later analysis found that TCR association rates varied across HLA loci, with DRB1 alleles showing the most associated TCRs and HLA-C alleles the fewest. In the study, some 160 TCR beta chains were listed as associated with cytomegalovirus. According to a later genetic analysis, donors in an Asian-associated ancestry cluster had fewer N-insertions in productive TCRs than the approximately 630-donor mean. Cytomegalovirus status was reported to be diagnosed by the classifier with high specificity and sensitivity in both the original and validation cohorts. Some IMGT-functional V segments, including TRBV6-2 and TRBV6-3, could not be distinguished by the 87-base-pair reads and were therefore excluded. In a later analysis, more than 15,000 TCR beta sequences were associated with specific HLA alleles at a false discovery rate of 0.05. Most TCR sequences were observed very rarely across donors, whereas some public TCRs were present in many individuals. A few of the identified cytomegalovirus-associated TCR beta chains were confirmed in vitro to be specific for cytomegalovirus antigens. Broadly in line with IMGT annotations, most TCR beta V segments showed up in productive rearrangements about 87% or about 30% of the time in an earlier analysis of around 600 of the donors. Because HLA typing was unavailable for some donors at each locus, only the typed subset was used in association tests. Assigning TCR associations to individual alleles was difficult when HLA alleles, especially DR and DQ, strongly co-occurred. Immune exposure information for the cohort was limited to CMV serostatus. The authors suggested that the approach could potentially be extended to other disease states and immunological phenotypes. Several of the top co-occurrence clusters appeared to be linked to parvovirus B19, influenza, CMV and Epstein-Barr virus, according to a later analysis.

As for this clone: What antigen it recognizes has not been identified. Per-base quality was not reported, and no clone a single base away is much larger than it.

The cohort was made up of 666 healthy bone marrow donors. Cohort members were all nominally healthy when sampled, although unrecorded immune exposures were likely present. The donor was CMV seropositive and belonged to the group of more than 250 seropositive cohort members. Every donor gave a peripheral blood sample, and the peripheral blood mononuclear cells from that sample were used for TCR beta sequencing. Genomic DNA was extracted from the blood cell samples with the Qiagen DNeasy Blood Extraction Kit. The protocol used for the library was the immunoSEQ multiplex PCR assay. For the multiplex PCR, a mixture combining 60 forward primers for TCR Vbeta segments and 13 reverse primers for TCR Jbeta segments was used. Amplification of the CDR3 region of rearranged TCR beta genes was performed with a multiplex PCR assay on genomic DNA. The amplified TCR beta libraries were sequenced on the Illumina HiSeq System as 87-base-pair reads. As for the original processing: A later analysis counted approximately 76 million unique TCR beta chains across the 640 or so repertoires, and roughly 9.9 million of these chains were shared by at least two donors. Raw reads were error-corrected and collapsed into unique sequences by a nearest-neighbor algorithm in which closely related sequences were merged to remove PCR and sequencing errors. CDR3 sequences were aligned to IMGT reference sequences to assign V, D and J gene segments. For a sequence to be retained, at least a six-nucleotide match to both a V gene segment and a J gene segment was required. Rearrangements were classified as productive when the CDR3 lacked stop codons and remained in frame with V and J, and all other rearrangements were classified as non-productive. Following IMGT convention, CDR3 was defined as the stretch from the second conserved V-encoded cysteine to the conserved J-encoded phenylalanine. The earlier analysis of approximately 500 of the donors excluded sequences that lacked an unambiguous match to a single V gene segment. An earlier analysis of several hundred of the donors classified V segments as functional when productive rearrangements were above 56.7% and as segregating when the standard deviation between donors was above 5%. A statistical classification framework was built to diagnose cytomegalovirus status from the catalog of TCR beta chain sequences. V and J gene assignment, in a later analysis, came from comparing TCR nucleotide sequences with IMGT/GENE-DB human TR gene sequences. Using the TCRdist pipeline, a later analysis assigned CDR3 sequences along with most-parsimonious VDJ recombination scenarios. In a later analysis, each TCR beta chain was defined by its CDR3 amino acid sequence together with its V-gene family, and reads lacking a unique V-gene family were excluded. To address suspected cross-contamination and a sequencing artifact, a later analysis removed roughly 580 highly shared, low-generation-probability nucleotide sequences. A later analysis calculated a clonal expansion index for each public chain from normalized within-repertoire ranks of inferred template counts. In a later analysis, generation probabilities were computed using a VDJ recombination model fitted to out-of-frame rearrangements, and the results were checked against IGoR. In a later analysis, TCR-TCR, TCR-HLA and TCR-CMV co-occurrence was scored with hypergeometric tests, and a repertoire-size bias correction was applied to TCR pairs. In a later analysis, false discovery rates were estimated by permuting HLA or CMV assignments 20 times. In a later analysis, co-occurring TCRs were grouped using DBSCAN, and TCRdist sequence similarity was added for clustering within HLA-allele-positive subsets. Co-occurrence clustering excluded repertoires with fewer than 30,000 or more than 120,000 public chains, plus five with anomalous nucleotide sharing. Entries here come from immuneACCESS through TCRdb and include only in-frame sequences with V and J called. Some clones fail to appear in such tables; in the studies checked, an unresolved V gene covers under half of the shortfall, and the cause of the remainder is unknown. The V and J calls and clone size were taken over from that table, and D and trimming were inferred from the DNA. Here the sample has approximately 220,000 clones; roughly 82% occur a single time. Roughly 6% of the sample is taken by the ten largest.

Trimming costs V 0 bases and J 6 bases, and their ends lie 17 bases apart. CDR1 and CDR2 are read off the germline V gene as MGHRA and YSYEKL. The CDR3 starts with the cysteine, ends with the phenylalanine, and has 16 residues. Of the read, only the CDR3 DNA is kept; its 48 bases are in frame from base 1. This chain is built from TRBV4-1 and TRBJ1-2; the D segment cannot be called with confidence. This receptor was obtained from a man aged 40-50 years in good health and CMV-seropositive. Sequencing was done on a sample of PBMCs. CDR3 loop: CASSQDPSPPPDGYTF. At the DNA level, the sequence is TGCGCCAGCAGCCAAGATCCGTCCCCCCCTCCTGATGGCTACACCTTC.